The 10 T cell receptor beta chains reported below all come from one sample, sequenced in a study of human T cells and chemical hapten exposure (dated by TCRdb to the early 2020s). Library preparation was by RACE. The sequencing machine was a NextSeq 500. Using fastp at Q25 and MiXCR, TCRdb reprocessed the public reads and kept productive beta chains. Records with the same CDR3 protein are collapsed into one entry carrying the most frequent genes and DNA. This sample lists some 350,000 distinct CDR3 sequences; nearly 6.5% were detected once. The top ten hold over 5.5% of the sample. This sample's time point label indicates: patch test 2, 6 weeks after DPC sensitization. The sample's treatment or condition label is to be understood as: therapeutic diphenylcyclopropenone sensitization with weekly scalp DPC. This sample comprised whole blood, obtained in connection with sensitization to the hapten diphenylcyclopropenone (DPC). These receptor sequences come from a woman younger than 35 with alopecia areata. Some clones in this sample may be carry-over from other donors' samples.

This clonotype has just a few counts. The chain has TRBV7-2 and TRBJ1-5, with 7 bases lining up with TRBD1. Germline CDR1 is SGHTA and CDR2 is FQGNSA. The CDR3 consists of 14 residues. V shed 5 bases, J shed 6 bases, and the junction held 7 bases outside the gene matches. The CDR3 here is CASSPGQEGQPQHF. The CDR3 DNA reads TGTGCCAGCAGCCCTGGACAGGAGGGTCAGCCCCAGCATTTT.

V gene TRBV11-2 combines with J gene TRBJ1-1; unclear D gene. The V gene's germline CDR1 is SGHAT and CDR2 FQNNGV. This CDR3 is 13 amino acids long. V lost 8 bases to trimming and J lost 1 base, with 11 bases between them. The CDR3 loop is CASPPYRNTEAFF. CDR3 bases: TGTGCCAGCCCGCCATACAGGAACACTGAAGCTTTCTTT.

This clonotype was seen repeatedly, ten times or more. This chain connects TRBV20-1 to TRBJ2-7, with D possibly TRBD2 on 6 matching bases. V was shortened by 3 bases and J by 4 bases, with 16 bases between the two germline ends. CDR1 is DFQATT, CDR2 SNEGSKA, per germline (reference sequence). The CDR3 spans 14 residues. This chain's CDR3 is CSASAGRPDYEQYF. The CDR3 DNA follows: TGCAGTGCTAGTGCAGGGAGGCCCGATTACGAGCAGTACTTC.

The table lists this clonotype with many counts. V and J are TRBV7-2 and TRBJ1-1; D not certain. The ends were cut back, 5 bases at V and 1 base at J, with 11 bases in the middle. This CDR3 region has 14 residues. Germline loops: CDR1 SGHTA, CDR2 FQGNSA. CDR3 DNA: TGTGCCAGCAGCCGCGGGCCCCCGAACACTGAAGCTTTCTTT. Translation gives CASSRGPPNTEAFF. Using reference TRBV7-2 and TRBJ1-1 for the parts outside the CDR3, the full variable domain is GAGVSQSPSNKVTEKGKDVELRCDPISGHTALYWYRQSLGQGLEFLIYFQGNSAPDKSGLPSDRFSAERTGGSVSTLTIQRTQQEDSAVYLCASSRGPPNTEAFFGQGTRLTVV.

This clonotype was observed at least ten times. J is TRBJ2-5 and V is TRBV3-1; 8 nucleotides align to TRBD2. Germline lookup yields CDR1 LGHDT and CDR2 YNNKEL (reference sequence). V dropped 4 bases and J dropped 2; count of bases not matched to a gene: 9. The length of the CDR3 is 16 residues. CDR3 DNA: TGTGCCAGCAGCCCCCCAGGCGGGGGGCCTCAAGAGACCCAGTACTTC. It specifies CASSPPGGGPQETQYF.

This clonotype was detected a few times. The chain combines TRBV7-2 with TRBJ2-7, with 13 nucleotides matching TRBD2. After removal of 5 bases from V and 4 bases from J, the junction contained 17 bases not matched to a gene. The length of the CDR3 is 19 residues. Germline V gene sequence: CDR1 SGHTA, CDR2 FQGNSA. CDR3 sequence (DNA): TGTGCCAGCAGCCCAGCAGCCCCGACTAGCGGGGGGCCTTGGTACGAGCAGTACTTC. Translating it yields CASSPAAPTSGGPWYEQYF.

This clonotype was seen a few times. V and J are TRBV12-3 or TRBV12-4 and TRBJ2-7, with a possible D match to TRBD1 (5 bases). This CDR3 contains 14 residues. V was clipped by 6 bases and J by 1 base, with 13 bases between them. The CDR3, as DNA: TGTGCCAGCAGAAAACAGGACAATTCCTACGAGCAGTACTTC. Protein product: CASRKQDNSYEQYF.

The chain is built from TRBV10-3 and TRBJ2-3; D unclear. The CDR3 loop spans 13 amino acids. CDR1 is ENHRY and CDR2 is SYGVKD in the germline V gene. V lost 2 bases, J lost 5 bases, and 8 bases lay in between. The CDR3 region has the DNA TGTGCCATCAGTGAGCCCCAGGAAGATACGCAGTATTTT. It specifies CAISEPQEDTQYF.

This CDR3 is CASSHAGTGGDGYTF. CDR3 nucleotide sequence: TGTGCCAGCAGTCATGCCGGGACAGGGGGCGATGGCTACACCTTC. The chain joins TRBV27 to TRBJ1-2; 12 bases line up with TRBD1. This CDR3 is built from 15 residues. V lost 5 bases, J lost 6 bases, and 7 bases stayed unmatched. The germline CDR1 and CDR2 sequences are MNHEY and SMNVEV (reference sequence).

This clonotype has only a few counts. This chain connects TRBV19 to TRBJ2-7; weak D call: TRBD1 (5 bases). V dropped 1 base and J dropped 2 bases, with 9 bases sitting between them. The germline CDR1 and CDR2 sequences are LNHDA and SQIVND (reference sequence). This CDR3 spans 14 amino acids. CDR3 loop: CASSIGTGTYEQYF. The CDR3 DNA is TGTGCCAGTAGTATAGGTACAGGAACCTACGAGCAGTACTTC.